A single sample is the source of the 11 T cell receptor beta chains below, sequenced in a study of blood T cell repertoires in COVID-19. The repertoire was sequenced with immunoSEQ multiplex PCR; TCRdb's copy has only in-frame clones and lacks some. The sample records under 300,000 clones, roughly 85% being singletons. Sequences were obtained from peripheral blood. These TCRs come from a human donor in a cohort sampled during active COVID-19.

This clone has ten or more counts. The rearrangement uses TRBV6-1 and TRBJ1-5, with D perhaps matching TRBD1 (5 bases). Trimming removed 3 bases from V and 4 bases from J, with 13 bases in between. Germline V gene data show CDR1 as MNHNS and CDR2 as SASEGT. The CDR3 has 15 amino acids. CDR3 region: CASSDIQGPNQPQHF. DNA for the CDR3: TGTGCCAGCAGTGATATTCAGGGCCCAAATCAGCCCCAGCATTTT.

The chain employs TRBV19 and TRBJ1-2; D remains unclear. The germline V gene encodes CDR1 LNHDA and CDR2 SQIVND (reference sequence). The CDR3 totals 15 residues. V was shortened by 3 bases and J by 3 bases, with 14 bases between the two germline ends. CDR3 coding DNA: TGTGCCAGTAGTATTGTCGGGGTCCCGCACTATGGCTACACCTTC. Protein product: CASSIVGVPHYGYTF.

Only a few counts were recorded for this clone. J is TRBJ1-2 and V is TRBV28; TRBD1 matches 10 bases. V was clipped by 4 bases and J by 2 bases; unmatched bases: 10. Germline lookup yields CDR1 MDHEN and CDR2 SYDVKM. This CDR3 is built from 17 residues. CDR3 protein: CASSSRQGATQNYGYTF. In nucleotides, the CDR3 is TGTGCCAGCAGTTCGCGACAGGGGGCTACGCAAAACTATGGCTACACCTTC.

This chain links TRBV25-1 with TRBJ2-1; 9 nucleotides align to TRBD2. Germline V gene sequence: CDR1 MGHDK, CDR2 SYGVNS. The CDR3 covers 13 residues. After removal of 11 bases from V and 2 bases from J, the junction contained 4 bases not matched to a gene. This CDR3 reads CAARTSAYNEQFF. The CDR3 coding sequence is TGTGCCGCCCGGACTAGCGCCTACAATGAGCAGTTCTTC.

CDR3 nucleotides: TGTGCCAGCAGCTTGGTGGTTAGCGTGCAGGTTCAAGAGACCCAGTACTTC. This codes for CASSLVVSVQVQETQYF. The chain employs TRBV5-8 and TRBJ2-5; the D gene is possibly TRBD2 (5 bases). The germline CDR1 and CDR2 sequences are SGHTS and YDEGEE. Trimming shortened V by 0 bases and J by 2 bases, and 17 bases separated the two germline ends. The CDR3 extends over 17 amino acids.

The chain uses TRBV28 and TRBJ1-2; 7 nucleotides align to TRBD1. Germline CDR1 reads MDHEN; CDR2 reads SYDVKM. J was trimmed by 4 bases and V by 3 bases; bases with no gene match: 8. There are 15 residues in the CDR3. This CDR3 reads CASSFEGAPGYGYTF. DNA of the CDR3: TGTGCCAGCAGTTTTGAGGGGGCGCCTGGCTATGGCTACACCTTC.

The chain employs TRBV5-4 and TRBJ2-7, with 10 bases aligning to TRBD2. The V gene's germline CDR1 is SGHNT and CDR2 YYREEE (reference sequence). Germline trimming cut 6 bases from V and 3 bases from J; bases unmatched to any gene: 9. The length of the CDR3 is 15 residues. The CDR3 loop is CASTNPTSGHYEQYF. DNA for the CDR3: TGTGCCAGCACGAATCCGACTAGCGGGCACTACGAGCAGTACTTC.

The chain couples TRBV5-1 to TRBJ1-1; D might be TRBD1 (5 bases). This CDR3 is 14 amino acids long. The V end was cut by 0 bases, the J end by 4 bases, with 10 bases between. Germline V gene lookup returns CDR1 SGHRS and CDR2 YFSETQ. The CDR3 nucleotides are TGCGCCAGCAGCTTGGAGGCAGGGATCACTGAAGCTTTCTTT. Protein sequence: CASSLEAGITEAFF.

The chain carries TRBV9 and TRBJ1-6; TRBD1 agrees at 10 bases. This CDR3 is built from 15 residues. The junction had 4 bases not matched to a gene; V was cut back by 4 bases and J by 6 bases. The V gene's germline CDR1 is SGDLS and CDR2 YYNGEE. For the CDR3, the DNA is TGTGCCAGCAGCTTTGGGACAGGGGCTAATTCACCCCTCCACTTT. This gives the protein CASSFGTGANSPLHF. Full variable domain (remainder filled in from reference TRBV9 and TRBJ1-6): DSGVTQTPKHLITATGQRVTLRCSPRSGDLSVYWYQQSLDQGLQFLIQYYNGEERAKGNILERFSAQQFPDLHSELNLSSLELGDSALYFCASSFGTGANSPLHFGNGTRLTVT.

The chain is built from TRBV7-9 and TRBJ1-2; maybe TRBD1 (6 bases). Per germline, CDR1 SEHNR and CDR2 FQNEAQ (reference sequence). Deletions cut 2 bases from V and 1 base from J, with 17 bases between. There are 17 residues in the CDR3. The CDR3 here is CASSLFRDNGHNYGYTF. The CDR3 DNA is TGTGCCAGCAGCTTATTCCGGGACAACGGTCATAACTATGGCTACACCTTC.

This clone was counted once. The chain carries TRBV6-2 or TRBV6-3 and TRBJ2-7, with D tentatively TRBD1 (6 bases). V lost 2 bases, J lost 2 bases, and 10 bases lay in between. This CDR3 is 14 amino acids long. Per germline, CDR1 MNHEY and CDR2 SVGEGT. The CDR3 DNA follows: TGTGCCAGCAGTTACCTGGGGGACACCTACGAGCAGTACTTC. It specifies CASSYLGDTYEQYF.